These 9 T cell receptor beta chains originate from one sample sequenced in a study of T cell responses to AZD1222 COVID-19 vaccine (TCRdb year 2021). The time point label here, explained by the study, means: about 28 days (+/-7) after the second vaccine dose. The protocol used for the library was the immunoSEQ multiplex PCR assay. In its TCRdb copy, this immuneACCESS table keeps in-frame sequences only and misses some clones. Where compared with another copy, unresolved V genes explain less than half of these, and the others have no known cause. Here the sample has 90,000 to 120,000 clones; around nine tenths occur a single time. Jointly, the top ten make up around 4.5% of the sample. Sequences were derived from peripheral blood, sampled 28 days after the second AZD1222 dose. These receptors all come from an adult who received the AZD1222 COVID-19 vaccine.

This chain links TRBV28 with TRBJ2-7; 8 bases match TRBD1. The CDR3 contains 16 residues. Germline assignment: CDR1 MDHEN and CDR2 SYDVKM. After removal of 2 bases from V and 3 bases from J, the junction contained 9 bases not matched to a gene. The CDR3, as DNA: TGTGCCAGCAGTTTACAGGAGGGGACAGGTAACTACGAGCAGTACTTC. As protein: CASSLQEGTGNYEQYF.

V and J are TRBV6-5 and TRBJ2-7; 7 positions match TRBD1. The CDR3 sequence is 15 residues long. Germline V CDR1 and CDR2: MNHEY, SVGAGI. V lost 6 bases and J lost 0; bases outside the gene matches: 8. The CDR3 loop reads CASRQQGHGSYEQYF. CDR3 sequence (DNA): TGTGCCAGCAGGCAACAGGGGCACGGCTCCTACGAGCAGTACTTC.

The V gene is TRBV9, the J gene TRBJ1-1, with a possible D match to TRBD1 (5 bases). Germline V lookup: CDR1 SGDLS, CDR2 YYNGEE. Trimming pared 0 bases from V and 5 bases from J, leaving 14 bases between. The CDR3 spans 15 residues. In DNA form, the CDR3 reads TGTGCCAGCAGCGTAGGAGGGGCGAGTGTTACTGAAGCTTTCTTT. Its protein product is CASSVGGASVTEAFF.

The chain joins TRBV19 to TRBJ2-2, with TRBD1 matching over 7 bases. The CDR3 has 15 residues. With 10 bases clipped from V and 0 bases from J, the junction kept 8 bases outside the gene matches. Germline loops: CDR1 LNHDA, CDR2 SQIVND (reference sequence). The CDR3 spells CATTTGTANTGELFF. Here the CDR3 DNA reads TGTGCCACCACTACAGGGACAGCGAACACCGGGGAGCTGTTTTTT.

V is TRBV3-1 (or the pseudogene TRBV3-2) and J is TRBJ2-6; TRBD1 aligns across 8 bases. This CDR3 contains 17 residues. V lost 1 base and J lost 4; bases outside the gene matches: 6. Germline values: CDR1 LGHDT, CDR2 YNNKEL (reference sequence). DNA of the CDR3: TGTGCCAGCAGCCAAGGACCAGGGGGCGCCGGGGCCAACGTCCTGACTTTC. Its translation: CASSQGPGGAGANVLTF.

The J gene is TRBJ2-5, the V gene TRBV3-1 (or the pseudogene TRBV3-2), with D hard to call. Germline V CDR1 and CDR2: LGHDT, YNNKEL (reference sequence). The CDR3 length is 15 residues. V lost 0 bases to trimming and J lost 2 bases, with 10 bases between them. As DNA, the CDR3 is TGTGCCAGCAGCCAAGATGGAGCAGGTCAAGAGACCCAGTACTTC. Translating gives CASSQDGAGQETQYF.

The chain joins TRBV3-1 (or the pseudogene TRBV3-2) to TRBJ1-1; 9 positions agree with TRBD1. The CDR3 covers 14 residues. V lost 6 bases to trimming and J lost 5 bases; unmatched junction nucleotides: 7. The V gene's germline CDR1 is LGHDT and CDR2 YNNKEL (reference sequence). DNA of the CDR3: TGTGCCAGCAGTCAGGGACAGGGCAGGACTGAAGCTTTCTTT. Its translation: CASSQGQGRTEAFF.

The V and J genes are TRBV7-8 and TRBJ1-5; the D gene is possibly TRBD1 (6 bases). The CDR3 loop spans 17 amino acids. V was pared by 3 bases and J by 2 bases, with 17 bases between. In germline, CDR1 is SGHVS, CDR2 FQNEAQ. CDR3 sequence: CASSFVAGGAGNQPQHF. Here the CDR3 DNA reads TGTGCCAGCAGCTTCGTGGCGGGGGGGGCCGGCAATCAGCCCCAGCATTTT. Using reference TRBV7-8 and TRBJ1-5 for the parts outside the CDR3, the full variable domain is GAGVSQSPRYKVAKRGQDVALRCDPISGHVSLFWYQQALGQGPEFLTYFQNEAQLDKSGLPSDRFFAERPEGSVSTLKIQRTQQEDSAVYLCASSFVAGGAGNQPQHFGDGTRLSIL.

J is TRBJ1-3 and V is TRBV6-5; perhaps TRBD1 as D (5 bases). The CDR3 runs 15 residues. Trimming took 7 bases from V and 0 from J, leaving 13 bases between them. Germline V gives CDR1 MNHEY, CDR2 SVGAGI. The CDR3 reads CASMAWGTSGNTIYF. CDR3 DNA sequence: TGTGCCAGCATGGCTTGGGGGACCTCTGGAAACACCATATATTTT.